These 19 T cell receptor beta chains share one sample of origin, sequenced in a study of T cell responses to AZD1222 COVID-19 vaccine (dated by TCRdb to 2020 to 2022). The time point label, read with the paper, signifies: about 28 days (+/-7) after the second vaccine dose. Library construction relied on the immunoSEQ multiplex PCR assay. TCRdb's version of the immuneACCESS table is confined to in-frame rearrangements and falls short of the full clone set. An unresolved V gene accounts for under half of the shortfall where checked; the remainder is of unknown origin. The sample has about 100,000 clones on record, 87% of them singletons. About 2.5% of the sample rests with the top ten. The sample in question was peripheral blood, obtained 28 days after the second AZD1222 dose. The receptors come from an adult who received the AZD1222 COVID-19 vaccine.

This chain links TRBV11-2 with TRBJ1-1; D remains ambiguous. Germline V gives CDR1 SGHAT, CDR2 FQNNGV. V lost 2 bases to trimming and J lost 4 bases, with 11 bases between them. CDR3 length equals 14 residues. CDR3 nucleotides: TGTGCCAGCAGCTTAATCCCAGCACCCACTGAAGCTTTCTTT. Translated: CASSLIPAPTEAFF.

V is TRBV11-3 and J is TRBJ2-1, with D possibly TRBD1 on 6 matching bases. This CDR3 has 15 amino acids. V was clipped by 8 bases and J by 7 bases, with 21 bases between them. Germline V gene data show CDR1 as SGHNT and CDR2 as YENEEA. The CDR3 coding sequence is TGTGCCAGCTCCGAAGTTGAGGGGGTAGGGAATGAGCAGTTCTTC. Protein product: CASSEVEGVGNEQFF.

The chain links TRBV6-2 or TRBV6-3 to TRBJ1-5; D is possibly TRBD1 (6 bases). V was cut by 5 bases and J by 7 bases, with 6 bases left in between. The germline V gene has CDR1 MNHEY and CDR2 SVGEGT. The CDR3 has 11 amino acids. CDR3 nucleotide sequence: TGTGCCAGCAGTCAGGGGCAGCCCCAGCATTTT. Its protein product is CASSQGQPQHF.

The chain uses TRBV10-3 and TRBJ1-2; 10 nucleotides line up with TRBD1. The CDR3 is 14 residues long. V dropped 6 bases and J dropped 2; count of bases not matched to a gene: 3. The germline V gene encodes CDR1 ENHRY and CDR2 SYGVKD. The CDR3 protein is CAIRATGGNYGYTF. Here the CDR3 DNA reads TGTGCCATCAGGGCGACAGGGGGCAACTATGGCTACACCTTC.

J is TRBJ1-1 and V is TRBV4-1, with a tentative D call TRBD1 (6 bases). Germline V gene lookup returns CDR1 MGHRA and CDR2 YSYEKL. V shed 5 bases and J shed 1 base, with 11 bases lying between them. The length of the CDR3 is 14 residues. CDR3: CASSYRDKNTEAFF. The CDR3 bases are TGCGCCAGCAGCTACCGGGACAAGAACACTGAAGCTTTCTTT.

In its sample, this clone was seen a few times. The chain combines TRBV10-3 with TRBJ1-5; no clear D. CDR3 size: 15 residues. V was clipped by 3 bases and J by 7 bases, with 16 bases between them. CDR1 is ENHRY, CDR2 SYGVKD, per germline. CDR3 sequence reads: CAISDVGRGWQPQHF. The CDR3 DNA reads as TGTGCCATCAGTGATGTAGGGCGAGGGTGGCAGCCCCAGCATTTT.

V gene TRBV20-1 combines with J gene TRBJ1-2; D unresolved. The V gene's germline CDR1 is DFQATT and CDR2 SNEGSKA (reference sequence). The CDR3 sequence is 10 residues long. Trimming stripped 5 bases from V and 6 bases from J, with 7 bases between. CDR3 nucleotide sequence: TGCAGTGCTGGGAAGGATGGCTACACCTTC. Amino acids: CSAGKDGYTF.

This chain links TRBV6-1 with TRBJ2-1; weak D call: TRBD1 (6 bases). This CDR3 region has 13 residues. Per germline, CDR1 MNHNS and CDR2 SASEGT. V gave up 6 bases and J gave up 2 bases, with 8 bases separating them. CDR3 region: CASRAGAYNEQFF. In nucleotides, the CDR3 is TGTGCCAGCAGGGCAGGGGCCTACAATGAGCAGTTCTTC.

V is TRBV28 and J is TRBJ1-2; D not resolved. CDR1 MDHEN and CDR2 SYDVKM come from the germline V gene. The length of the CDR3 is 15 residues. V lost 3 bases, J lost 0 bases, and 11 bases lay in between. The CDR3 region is CASSLPLTANYGYTF. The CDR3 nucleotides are TGTGCCAGCAGTTTGCCACTGACGGCTAACTATGGCTACACCTTC.

The CDR3 nucleotides read TGTGCCAGCAAACAGGTGGGGCTTTCTGCAGGAAACACCATATATTTT. It specifies CASKQVGLSAGNTIYF. The rearrangement uses TRBV27 and TRBJ1-3; tentative D call: TRBD1 (5 bases). The germline gives CDR1 MNHEY, CDR2 SMNVEV (reference sequence). The V gene lost 7 bases and the J gene lost 4 bases, with 20 bases spanning the gap. The CDR3 has 16 residues.

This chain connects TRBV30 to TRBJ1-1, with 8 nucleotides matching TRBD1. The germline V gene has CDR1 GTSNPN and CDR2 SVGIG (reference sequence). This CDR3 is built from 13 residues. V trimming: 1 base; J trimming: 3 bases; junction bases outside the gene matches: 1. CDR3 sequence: CAWSGRGHTEAFF. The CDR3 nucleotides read TGTGCCTGGAGTGGCAGGGGGCACACTGAAGCTTTCTTT. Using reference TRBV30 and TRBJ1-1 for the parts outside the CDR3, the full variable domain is SQTIHQWPATLVQPVGSPLSLECTVEGTSNPNLYWYRQAAGRGLQLLFYSVGIGQISSEVPQNLSASRPQDRQFILSSKKLLLSDSGFYLCAWSGRGHTEAFFGQGTRLTVV.

CDR3 residues: CASSRQGLRGYTF. CDR3 nucleotides: TGTGCCAGCAGTCGACAGGGGTTGAGAGGCTACACCTTC. The chain joins TRBV13 to TRBJ1-2; 8 bases are shared with TRBD1. Per germline, CDR1 PRHDT and CDR2 FYEKMQ (reference sequence). This CDR3 comprises 13 residues. Trimming took 6 bases from V and 8 from J; bases not matched to a gene: 8.

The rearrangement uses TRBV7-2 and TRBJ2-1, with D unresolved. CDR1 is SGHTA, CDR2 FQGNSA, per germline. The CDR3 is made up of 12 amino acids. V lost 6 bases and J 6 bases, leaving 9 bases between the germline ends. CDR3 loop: CASRRSLNEQFF. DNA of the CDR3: TGTGCCAGCAGACGGAGCCTCAATGAGCAGTTCTTC.

This CDR3 is CAISGQSNTEAFF. The CDR3 DNA is TGTGCCATTTCGGGACAATCGAACACTGAAGCTTTCTTT. The rearrangement joins TRBV6-5 to TRBJ1-1; D possibly corresponds to TRBD1 (6 bases). Germline lookup yields CDR1 MNHEY and CDR2 SVGAGI. The ends were cut back, 10 bases at V and 1 base at J, with 13 bases in the middle. CDR3 length equals 13 residues.

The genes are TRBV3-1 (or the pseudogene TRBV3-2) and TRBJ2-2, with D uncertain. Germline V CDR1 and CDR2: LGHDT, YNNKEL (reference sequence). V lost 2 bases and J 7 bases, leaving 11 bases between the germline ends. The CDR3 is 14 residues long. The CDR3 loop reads CASSQFPSDGELFF. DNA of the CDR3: TGTGCCAGCAGCCAATTCCCCTCGGACGGGGAGCTGTTTTTT.

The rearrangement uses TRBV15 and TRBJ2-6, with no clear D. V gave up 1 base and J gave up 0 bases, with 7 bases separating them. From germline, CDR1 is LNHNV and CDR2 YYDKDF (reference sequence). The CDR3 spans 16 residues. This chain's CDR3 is CATSRGTTSGANVLTF. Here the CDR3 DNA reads TGTGCCACCAGCAGAGGAACGACCTCTGGGGCCAACGTCCTGACTTTC.

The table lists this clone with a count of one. The DNA of the CDR3 is TGTGCCAGCAGCCAAGACCTCTTGACTAGCCTATCGAAGAACAATGAGCAGTTCTTC. Translated: CASSQDLLTSLSKNNEQFF. V is TRBV14 and J is TRBJ2-1; 7 bases line up with TRBD2. Germline trimming cut 0 bases from V and 5 bases from J; bases unmatched to any gene: 16. Per germline, CDR1 SGHDN and CDR2 FVKESK. This CDR3 has 19 amino acids.

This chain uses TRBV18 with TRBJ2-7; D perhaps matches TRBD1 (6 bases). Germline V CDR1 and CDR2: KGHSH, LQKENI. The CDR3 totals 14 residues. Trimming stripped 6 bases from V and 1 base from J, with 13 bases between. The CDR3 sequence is CASSILQGSYEQYF. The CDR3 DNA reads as TGTGCCAGCTCTATCCTTCAGGGGTCCTACGAGCAGTACTTC. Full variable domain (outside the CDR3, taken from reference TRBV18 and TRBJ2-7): NAGVMQNPRHLVRRRGQEARLRCSPMKGHSHVYWYRQLPEEGLKFMVYLQKENIIDESGMPKERFSAEFPKEGPSILRIQQVVRGDSAAYFCASSILQGSYEQYFGPGTRLTVT.

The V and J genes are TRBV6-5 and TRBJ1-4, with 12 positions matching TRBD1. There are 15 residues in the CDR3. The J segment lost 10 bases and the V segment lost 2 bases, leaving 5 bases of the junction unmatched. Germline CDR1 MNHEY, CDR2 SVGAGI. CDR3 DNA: TGTGCCAGCAGTTACCGGGGGACAGGGGGCGTAAAACTGTTTTTT. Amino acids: CASSYRGTGGVKLFF.